The 28 T cell receptor beta chains below were found in one sample sequenced in a study of T-cell memory formation after mild COVID-19. TCRdb called the 5' RACE reads again in MiXCR, with one record for every CDR3 protein. The table records 500,000 to 650,000 distinct CDR3 sequences, about 22% of them present only once. Material: PBMCs or a T cell subset sorted from them (not recorded which). The receptors shown here come from an adult woman who had mild COVID-19 (a few samples of this study predate the infection). Cell type and time point are not known.

J is TRBJ2-7 and V is TRBV6-5, with a possible D match to TRBD2 (7 bases). V lost 5 bases and J lost 5, with 16 bases in between. This CDR3 spans 14 amino acids. Germline V gives CDR1 MNHEY, CDR2 SVGAGI. CDR3 nucleotide sequence: TGTGCCAGCAGTAAGTTGGGGGGGCCCGACGAGCAGTACTTC. This codes for CASSKLGGPDEQYF.

The V and J genes are TRBV6-5 and TRBJ2-7, with 11 bases fitting TRBD2. J was trimmed by 0 bases and V by 1 base; bases with no gene match: 14. Germline V gives CDR1 MNHEY, CDR2 SVGAGI. This CDR3 is built from 20 residues. CDR3 amino acids: CASSYWGLAGGLTSSYEQYF. CDR3 sequence (DNA): TGTGCCAGCAGTTACTGGGGGCTAGCGGGAGGCCTTACGAGCTCCTACGAGCAGTACTTC.

This clonotype was observed a handful of times. The CDR3 spells CASSQSFGQPQHF. The CDR3 DNA reads as TGCGCCAGCAGTCAATCGTTTGGTCAGCCCCAGCATTTT. The V gene is TRBV23-1, the J gene TRBJ1-5; D call uncertain. TRBV23-1 counts as an open reading frame of uncertain function. The CDR3 sequence is 13 residues long. The V end was cut by 0 bases, the J end by 6 bases, with 6 bases between.

This rearrangement joins TRBV4-3 to TRBJ1-2; TRBD1 aligns across 7 bases. With V trimmed by 4 bases and J by 6 bases, 14 bases remained unmatched. CDR1 LGHNA and CDR2 YSLEER come from the germline V gene. The CDR3 spans 16 residues. The CDR3 region has the DNA TGCGCCAGCAGCCCCGGAGAGCGGCAGGGGGTGGATGGCTACACCTTC. It encodes CASSPGERQGVDGYTF.

The rearrangement uses TRBV4-3 and TRBJ2-3; 10 bases match TRBD2. Germline CDR1 reads LGHNA; CDR2 reads YSLEER. The CDR3 extends over 17 amino acids. The V segment lost 0 bases and the J segment 5 bases; nucleotides outside the gene matches: 8. CDR3 DNA sequence: TGCGCCAGCAGCCAAGATCGAGCGGGAGGGCCTGGAGATACGCAGTATTTT. Its protein is CASSQDRAGGPGDTQYF.

Only a few counts were recorded for this clonotype. The chain's CDR3 is CASSQFSGGDDYEQYF. CDR3 DNA: TGCGCCAGCAGCCAGTTTTCAGGCGGAGACGACTACGAGCAGTACTTC. The chain recombines TRBV4-3 with TRBJ2-7; D call uncertain. This CDR3 has 16 amino acids. Looked up from germline, CDR1 is LGHNA and CDR2 is YSLEER. Trimming took 3 bases from V and 3 from J, leaving 18 bases between them.

The chain employs TRBV12-3 or TRBV12-4 and TRBJ2-1; D is unresolved. V lost 6 bases, J lost 3 bases, and 9 bases lay in between. The CDR3 runs 13 residues. The chain's CDR3 is CASRHQVYNEQFF. In DNA, the CDR3 is TGTGCCAGCAGACATCAGGTCTACAATGAGCAGTTCTTC.

This clonotype occurred a few times. The CDR3 reads CATSDSRTAARNEQFF. The CDR3 nucleotides read TGTGCCACCAGTGATTCCCGGACGGCCGCCCGCAATGAGCAGTTCTTC. The V call is TRBV24-1, the J call TRBJ2-1; D is ambiguous. Germline values: CDR1 KGHDR, CDR2 SFDVKD. V gave up 2 bases and J gave up 6 bases, with 16 bases separating them. CDR3 length: 16 residues.

Only a few counts were recorded for this clonotype. The rearrangement joins TRBV5-1 to TRBJ2-1; TRBD2 is a possible D gene (6 bases). V dropped 3 bases and J dropped 0 bases, with 16 bases sitting between them. This CDR3 is 17 amino acids long. Germline-derived CDR1 and CDR2 are SGHRS and YFSETQ. Here the CDR3 DNA reads TGCGCCAGCAGCTCCCCTCGGGGGACGGCCTCCTACAATGAGCAGTTCTTC. Translation: CASSSPRGTASYNEQFF.

The V call is TRBV5-1, the J call TRBJ1-5, with D unresolved. V shed 2 bases and J shed 9 bases, with 12 bases lying between them. The CDR3 spans 13 residues. Germline CDR1 SGHRS, CDR2 YFSETQ. CDR3 DNA: TGCGCCAGCAGCTTTGAGGGTTCGCGGCCCCAGCATTTT. As protein: CASSFEGSRPQHF.

This clonotype turned up a few times. The J gene is TRBJ1-1, the V gene TRBV9; D unresolved. Germline CDR1 and CDR2: SGDLS and YYNGEE. Trimming stripped 4 bases from V and 5 bases from J, with 15 bases between. The CDR3 runs to 14 residues. The CDR3 sequence is CASSLEQVRTEAFF. Written as DNA, the CDR3 is TGTGCCAGCAGCTTAGAACAAGTTCGGACTGAAGCTTTCTTT.

The V and J genes are TRBV27 and TRBJ2-1; 9 nucleotides line up with TRBD1. The CDR3 covers 13 residues. V gave up 4 bases and J gave up 7 bases; unmatched junction bases: 2. Germline V CDR1 and CDR2: MNHEY, SMNVEV (reference sequence). The CDR3 nucleotides read TGTGCCAGCAGTTGGGACAGGGAAAATGAGCAGTTCTTC. Protein sequence: CASSWDRENEQFF.

J is TRBJ2-4 and V is TRBV7-2; D unresolved. The V and J ends lost 5 bases and 9 bases respectively, with 14 bases between them. CDR3 length: 13 amino acids. Germline lookup yields CDR1 SGHTA and CDR2 FQGNSA. CDR3 amino acids: CASSPAVTGIQYF. CDR3 sequence (DNA): TGTGCCAGCAGCCCCGCAGTAACGGGCATTCAGTACTTC.

This clonotype appeared a few times. In nucleotides, the CDR3 is TGTGCCAGCAGCTTGGGACAGGGGAGGCTCTTCTCTGGAAACACCATATATTTT. Protein product: CASSLGQGRLFSGNTIYF. The chain joins TRBV5-4 to TRBJ1-3; 8 bases line up with TRBD1. Germline V gives CDR1 SGHNT, CDR2 YYREEE (reference sequence). This CDR3 has 18 residues. The junction had 8 bases not matched to a gene; V was cut back by 0 bases and J by 0 bases.

This clonotype was picked up a small number of times. The chain joins TRBV7-6 to TRBJ2-7; 8 nucleotides match TRBD1. The CDR3 length is 13 residues. Germline CDR1 is SGHVS and CDR2 is FNYEAQ. V lost 5 bases, J lost 5 bases, and 5 bases stayed unmatched. The CDR3 is CASSTDREDEQYF. As DNA, the CDR3 is TGTGCCAGCAGCACGGACAGGGAGGACGAGCAGTACTTC.

This clonotype was detected only a few times. The gene calls are TRBV6-2 or TRBV6-3 and TRBJ2-7, with TRBD1 matching 10 bases. V was pared by 2 bases and J by 6 bases, with 4 bases of the junction left unmatched. Germline loops: CDR1 MNHEY, CDR2 SVGEGT. This CDR3 region has 14 residues. The CDR3 DNA is TGTGCCAGCAGTTACGGGGACAGGGGTTTCGAGCAGTACTTC. It translates to CASSYGDRGFEQYF.

J is TRBJ2-1 and V is TRBV12-3 or TRBV12-4; 7 bases align to TRBD1. The CDR3 totals 15 residues. Unmatched junction bases numbered 5, after V lost 2 bases and J lost 4 bases. DNA of the CDR3: TGTGCCAGCAGTTTACTGGGCAGGGGGTACAATGAGCAGTTCTTC. It specifies CASSLLGRGYNEQFF.

This clonotype was seen a few times. V gene TRBV24-1 combines with J gene TRBJ2-1, with 8 bases that match TRBD2. The germline CDR1 and CDR2 sequences are KGHDR and SFDVKD. After removal of 4 bases from V and 6 bases from J, the junction contained 4 bases not matched to a gene. The CDR3 length is 14 residues. The CDR3 bases are TGTGCCACCAGTGACTCCAGCGGGGGCAATGAGCAGTTCTTC. Its translation: CATSDSSGGNEQFF.

In its sample, this clonotype was seen many times. This chain links TRBV6-4 with TRBJ2-2; D gene unclear. CDR3 length: 15 amino acids. Between the trimmed V and J ends, which lost 0 bases and 1 base, there was a span of 6 bases. Looked up from germline, CDR1 is MRHNA and CDR2 is SNTAGT. The CDR3 is CASSDSDQNTGELFF. In DNA, the CDR3 is TGTGCCAGCAGTGACTCGGACCAGAACACCGGGGAGCTGTTTTTT.

Written as DNA, the CDR3 is TGTGCCAGCAGCGTAGAGTCAGGGTCCTACAATGAGCAGTTCTTC. Its protein product is CASSVESGSYNEQFF. This sequence joins TRBV9 and TRBJ2-1; the D gene is possibly TRBD1 (5 bases). The CDR3 is made up of 15 amino acids. CDR1 SGDLS and CDR2 YYNGEE come from the germline V gene. V lost 0 bases, J lost 1 base, and 8 bases lay in between.

This chain uses TRBV15 with TRBJ2-1, with 7 bases fitting TRBD2. Germline loops: CDR1 LNHNV, CDR2 YYDKDF (reference sequence). Trimming cost V 0 bases and J 5 bases; bases outside gene matches: 10. This CDR3 comprises 17 residues. The CDR3 loop is CATSRDRRREPDNEQFF. The CDR3 bases are TGTGCCACCAGCAGAGATCGGAGGCGGGAGCCGGACAATGAGCAGTTCTTC.

This rearrangement joins TRBV9 to TRBJ1-1; 8 bases map to TRBD1. V was pared by 2 bases and J by 4 bases, with 16 bases of the junction left unmatched. This CDR3 has 18 amino acids. Per the germline V gene, CDR1 is SGDLS and CDR2 is YYNGEE. The CDR3 loop reads CASSVSLQTDRASTEAFF. CDR3 DNA: TGTGCCAGCAGCGTCTCCCTCCAAACGGACAGGGCGAGCACTGAAGCTTTCTTT.

CDR3 nucleotides: TGTGCCAGCAGGGCTAGCGGGGGCTCCGGGGAGCTGTTTTTT. Translated, it gives CASRASGGSGELFF. The chain couples TRBV2 to TRBJ2-2, with 10 bases matching TRBD2. This CDR3 has 14 residues. Germline V gene sequence: CDR1 SNHLY, CDR2 FYNNEI. The J segment lost 6 bases and the V segment lost 6 bases, leaving 4 bases of the junction unmatched.

The chain carries TRBV27 and TRBJ2-7, with D possibly matching TRBD1 (6 bases). Germline CDR1 reads MNHEY; CDR2 reads SMNVEV (reference sequence). V gave up 5 bases and J gave up 6 bases, with 20 bases separating them. The CDR3 sequence is 15 residues long. In nucleotides, the CDR3 is TGTGCCAGCAGTATCGCCGGGACACCCCCAGGCGAGCAGTACTTC. The encoded protein is CASSIAGTPPGEQYF.

This clonotype was picked up many times. V and J are TRBV5-1 and TRBJ2-2, with D maybe TRBD1 (5 bases). CDR1 and CDR2 from the germline V gene are SGHRS and YFSETQ. V lost 0 bases and J lost 3, with 6 bases in between. The CDR3 consists of 14 residues. In nucleotides, the CDR3 is TGCGCCAGCAGCTTGGCAGGGTACACCGGGGAGCTGTTTTTT. This sequence encodes CASSLAGYTGELFF.

The rearrangement links TRBV6-5 to TRBJ2-2; 10 positions agree with TRBD2. Germline values: CDR1 MNHEY, CDR2 SVGAGI. The CDR3 runs 15 residues. After removal of 0 bases from V and 9 bases from J, the junction contained 4 bases not matched to a gene. The DNA for the CDR3 is TGTGCCAGCAGTTACTCGAAGCGGGGGGGCCGGGAGCTGTTTTTT. Translated: CASSYSKRGGRELFF.

The chain has TRBV12-3 or TRBV12-4 and TRBJ1-1; D is unresolved. Trimming removed 6 bases at V and 1 base at J, with 9 bases between. The CDR3 runs 13 residues. CDR3 sequence: CASRPVPNTEAFF. In nucleotides, the CDR3 is TGTGCCAGCAGACCCGTCCCGAACACTGAAGCTTTCTTT.

This clonotype was recorded a few times. V is TRBV6-5 and J is TRBJ2-3; D gene unclear. V was clipped by 7 bases and J by 0 bases, with 8 bases between them. The CDR3 extends over 13 amino acids. Germline CDR1 and CDR2: MNHEY and SVGAGI. Here the CDR3 DNA reads TGTGCCAGCACCGCCCCGAGCACAGATACGCAGTATTTT. Translating gives CASTAPSTDTQYF.